The 23 T cell receptor beta chains presented below share a single source sample, sequenced in a study of identical twins. TCRdb reprocessed the 5' RACE reads via MiXCR and lists one record per CDR3 protein. The data show over 600,000 distinct CDR3 sequences, 20% to 25% seen once. This sample was shared with a second study, whose subject was T cells expressing NK-cell markers.

Sequencing used PBMCs. These receptors were collected from a woman aged 18-29 years in good health.

This sequence joins TRBV6-5 and TRBJ2-7, with D perhaps assigned TRBD1 or TRBD2 (5 bases each). This CDR3 region has 14 residues. Germline V lookup: CDR1 MNHEY, CDR2 SVGAGI. V lost 2 bases, J lost 3 bases, and 11 bases lay in between. The CDR3 spells CASSYGDGSYEQYF. CDR3 in DNA: TGTGCCAGCAGTTACGGGGACGGCAGCTACGAGCAGTACTTC.

The chain uses TRBV20-1 and TRBJ2-5; D may be TRBD1 (5 bases). The CDR3 extends over 13 amino acids. CDR1 and CDR2 (germline): DFQATT, SNEGSKA (reference sequence). V lost 6 bases to trimming and J lost 2 bases, with 13 bases between them. The CDR3 is CSATDSKQETQYF. The CDR3 region has the DNA TGCAGTGCCACCGACAGTAAACAAGAGACCCAGTACTTC.

The rearrangement joins TRBV20-1 to TRBJ2-1, with TRBD2 matching over 9 bases. The CDR3 has 18 amino acids. V lost 1 base and J lost 2; bases outside the gene matches: 12. Germline assignment: CDR1 DFQATT and CDR2 SNEGSKA (reference sequence). Here the CDR3 reads CSARGGVAGVITYNEQFF. The DNA of the CDR3 is TGCAGTGCTAGAGGTGGAGTAGCGGGAGTTATTACCTACAATGAGCAGTTCTTC.

This clonotype was counted a few times. The chain recombines TRBV20-1 with TRBJ2-1; D remains ambiguous. The CDR3 totals 14 residues. CDR1 is DFQATT and CDR2 is SNEGSKA in the germline V gene (reference sequence). The V and J ends lost 2 bases and 0 bases respectively, with 8 bases between them. The CDR3 DNA reads as TGCAGTGCTAGATTTGGATCCTCCTACAATGAGCAGTTCTTC. Translation gives CSARFGSSYNEQFF.

This clonotype showed up just a few times. The chain joins TRBV9 to TRBJ2-7; TRBD2 matches at 10 bases. The CDR3 has 14 residues. Per the germline V gene, CDR1 is SGDLS and CDR2 is YYNGEE. Losses at the gene ends were 2 bases for V and 5 bases for J; bases not matched to a gene: 4. The DNA of the CDR3 is TGTGCCAGCAGCGTGGGACTAGCGATCCACGAGCAGTACTTC. Amino acids: CASSVGLAIHEQYF.

This clonotype was counted only a few times. J is TRBJ2-5 and V is TRBV20-1; D call uncertain. CDR1 and CDR2 from the germline V gene are DFQATT and SNEGSKA (reference sequence). The CDR3 runs to 12 residues. V dropped 2 bases and J dropped 5 bases, with 9 bases sitting between them. The CDR3 DNA reads TGCAGTGCTAGATGGTTGGGGGAGACCCAGTACTTC. Amino acids: CSARWLGETQYF.

This chain uses TRBV5-4 with TRBJ2-5, with D perhaps matching TRBD1 or TRBD2 (5 bases each). The CDR3 covers 16 residues. CDR1 and CDR2 from the germline V gene are SGHNT and YYREEE (reference sequence). The V and J ends lost 4 bases and 5 bases respectively, with 21 bases between them. In DNA, the CDR3 is TGTGCCAGCAGCGGGGGAACGAGAACGGTTCAGGAGACCCAGTACTTC. Its translation is CASSGGTRTVQETQYF.

DNA for the CDR3: TGCAGCGTTGATCACAGGAACACTGAAGCTTTCTTT. Amino acid sequence: CSVDHRNTEAFF. This sequence joins TRBV29-1 and TRBJ1-1; D is unclear. The germline V gene encodes CDR1 SQVTM and CDR2 ANQGSEA. Trimming removed 3 bases at V and 1 base at J, with 6 bases between. This CDR3 has 12 amino acids.

The sample holds many counts of this clonotype. The chain employs TRBV2 and TRBJ1-5; maybe TRBD1 (5 bases). The V end was cut by 6 bases, the J end by 3 bases, with 12 bases between. Germline CDR1 is SNHLY and CDR2 is FYNNEI. There are 14 residues in the CDR3. CDR3 nucleotides: TGTGCCAGCAGACCCGGGGGTTCCAATCAGCCCCAGCATTTT. Protein product: CASRPGGSNQPQHF.

This clonotype was detected a few times. The chain is built from TRBV7-2 and TRBJ2-4, with TRBD2 as a possible D gene (5 bases). V lost 4 bases to trimming and J lost 1 base, with 14 bases between them. Germline V gives CDR1 SGHTA, CDR2 FQGNSA. This CDR3 region has 16 residues. The CDR3 DNA is TGTGCCAGCAGCTCCCGTGCGGGTGGGGCCAAAAACATTCAGTACTTC. Its protein product is CASSSRAGGAKNIQYF.

V usage is TRBV12-5 and J usage is TRBJ1-1; D gene uncertain. The CDR3 consists of 11 residues. The V and J ends lost 5 bases and 1 base respectively, with 2 bases between them. In germline, CDR1 is LGHNT, CDR2 FRNRAP. The CDR3 reads CASGTNTEAFF. CDR3 nucleotide sequence: TGTGCTAGTGGTACGAACACTGAAGCTTTCTTT.

This clonotype has a handful of counts. The chain carries TRBV29-1 and TRBJ2-1; D unclear. The CDR3 runs to 11 residues. The V gene's germline CDR1 is SQVTM and CDR2 ANQGSEA. Trimming removed 4 bases from V and 10 bases from J, with 11 bases in between. The CDR3 here is CSVVTRAEQFF. CDR3 coding DNA: TGCAGCGTTGTAACCAGAGCGGAGCAGTTCTTC.

This clonotype was counted at least ten times. This rearrangement joins TRBV10-3 to TRBJ2-5; D uncertain. Germline V CDR1 and CDR2: ENHRY, SYGVKD. CDR3 length: 11 residues. V lost 10 bases and J 4 bases, leaving 10 bases between the germline ends. The DNA for the CDR3 is TGTGCCACCAAGTTCGGAGAGACCCAGTACTTC. Protein: CATKFGETQYF.

The chain uses TRBV6-1 and TRBJ1-1, with TRBD1 as a possible D gene (5 bases). Germline V lookup: CDR1 MNHNS, CDR2 SASEGT. Trimming removed 2 bases at V and 5 bases at J, with 15 bases between. The CDR3 extends over 15 amino acids. CDR3 loop: CASSEIRAGRTEAFF. In nucleotides, the CDR3 is TGTGCCAGCAGTGAAATAAGGGCAGGGCGGACTGAAGCTTTCTTT.

This clonotype was counted only a few times. The chain recombines TRBV4-2 with TRBJ2-2; 9 bases are shared with TRBD2. Germline assignment: CDR1 LGHNA and CDR2 YNFKEQ. J gave up 6 bases and V 0 bases, and 11 bases lay outside the gene matches. This CDR3 has 18 residues. For the CDR3, the DNA is TGTGCCAGCAGCCAAGATTTAAAGCGGGGGGATTTCTCCGGGGAGCTGTTTTTT. It yields the protein CASSQDLKRGDFSGELFF.

This clonotype was found a few times. V gene TRBV10-3 combines with J gene TRBJ2-3; TRBD2 agrees at 9 bases. CDR3 length equals 17 residues. Germline V gives CDR1 ENHRY, CDR2 SYGVKD. With 0 bases clipped from V and 5 bases from J, the junction kept 9 bases outside the gene matches. As DNA, the CDR3 is TGTGCCATCAGTGAGTCGAAGGCGGGAGGGGTCAAAGATACGCAGTATTTT. Amino acid sequence: CAISESKAGGVKDTQYF.

This clonotype turned up a few times. The chain has TRBV12-3 or TRBV12-4 and TRBJ1-5, with D possibly matching TRBD1 (5 bases). The CDR3 spans 15 residues. V was pared by 0 bases and J by 5 bases, with 11 bases between. CDR3 DNA: TGTGCCAGCAGTTTAGCAGGGGCAGGGTATCAGCCCCAGCATTTT. This sequence encodes CASSLAGAGYQPQHF.

The table lists this clonotype with a few counts. The chain carries TRBV15 and TRBJ2-7, with no clear D. V lost 1 base, J lost 4 bases, and 11 bases lay in between. Germline CDR1 reads LNHNV; CDR2 reads YYDKDF (reference sequence). The CDR3 has 14 residues. The CDR3 protein is CATSRALVVYEQYF. CDR3 nucleotide sequence: TGTGCCACCAGCAGAGCGTTGGTGGTATACGAGCAGTACTTC.

V and J are TRBV12-3 or TRBV12-4 and TRBJ2-1; 10 bases are a match to TRBD2. With V trimmed by 2 bases and J by 0 bases, 4 bases remained unmatched. The CDR3 loop spans 17 amino acids. The CDR3 DNA reads TGTGCCAGCAGTTTACGGAGCGGGAGGGCCTCCTACAATGAGCAGTTCTTC. Translation gives CASSLRSGRASYNEQFF.

This sequence joins TRBV7-2 and TRBJ2-1; unclear D gene. CDR1 and CDR2 (germline): SGHTA, FQGNSA. Trimming took off 2 bases at V and 9 bases at J, with 11 bases between the two ends. CDR3 length equals 13 residues. CDR3 residues: CASSLYSFGEQFF. Here the CDR3 DNA reads TGTGCCAGCAGCTTATACAGTTTCGGTGAGCAGTTCTTC. Variable domain in full (rest from reference TRBV7-2 and TRBJ2-1): GAGVSQSPSNKVTEKGKDVELRCDPISGHTALYWYRQSLGQGLEFLIYFQGNSAPDKSGLPSDRFSAERTGGSVSTLTIQRTQQEDSAVYLCASSLYSFGEQFFGPGTRLTVL.

This chain joins TRBV5-5 and TRBJ2-7; D not resolved. The germline CDR1 and CDR2 sequences are SGHKS and YYEKEE (reference sequence). V was cut by 7 bases and J by 3 bases, with 26 bases left in between. The CDR3 is 17 residues long. CDR3 DNA sequence: TGTGCCAGCGCCGTACTATCTCGGCAGGCCAACCTCTACGAGCAGTACTTC. This sequence encodes CASAVLSRQANLYEQYF.

This clonotype came up many times. The chain links TRBV20-1 to TRBJ2-1, with D perhaps TRBD2 (5 bases). Germline V gives CDR1 DFQATT, CDR2 SNEGSKA (reference sequence). The CDR3 has 13 amino acids. Trimming stripped 7 bases from V and 2 bases from J, with 12 bases between. As DNA, the CDR3 is TGCAGTGTATCGGGATTGCCCTACAATGAGCAGTTCTTC. The encoded protein is CSVSGLPYNEQFF.

This chain connects TRBV6-2 or TRBV6-3 to TRBJ1-1; 7 positions agree with TRBD1. J was trimmed by 4 bases and V by 5 bases; bases with no gene match: 7. Germline CDR1 and CDR2: MNHEY and SVGEGT. The CDR3 length is 14 residues. The CDR3 spells CASSPPGGGTEAFF. In DNA form, the CDR3 reads TGTGCCAGCAGTCCCCCAGGGGGGGGCACTGAAGCTTTCTTT.